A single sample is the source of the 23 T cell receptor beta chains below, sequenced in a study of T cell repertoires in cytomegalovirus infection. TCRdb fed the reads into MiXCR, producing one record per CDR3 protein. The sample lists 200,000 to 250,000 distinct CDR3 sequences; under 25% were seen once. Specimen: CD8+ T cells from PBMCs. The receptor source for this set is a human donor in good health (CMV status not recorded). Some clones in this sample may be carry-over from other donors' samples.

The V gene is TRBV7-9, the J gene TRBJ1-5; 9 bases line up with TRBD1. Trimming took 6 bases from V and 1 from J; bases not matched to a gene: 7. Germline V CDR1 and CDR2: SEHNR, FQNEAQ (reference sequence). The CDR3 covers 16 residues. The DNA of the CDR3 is TGTGCCAGCAGTCTAACCGGACAGGGGAGCAATCAGCCCCAGCATTTT. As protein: CASSLTGQGSNQPQHF.

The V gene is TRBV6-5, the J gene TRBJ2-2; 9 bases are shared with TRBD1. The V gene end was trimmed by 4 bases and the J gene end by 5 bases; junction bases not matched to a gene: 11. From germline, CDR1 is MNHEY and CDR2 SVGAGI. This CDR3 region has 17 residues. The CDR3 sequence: CASSSLMTGGRTGELFF. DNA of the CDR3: TGTGCCAGCAGTTCTCTCATGACAGGGGGGAGAACCGGGGAGCTGTTTTTT.

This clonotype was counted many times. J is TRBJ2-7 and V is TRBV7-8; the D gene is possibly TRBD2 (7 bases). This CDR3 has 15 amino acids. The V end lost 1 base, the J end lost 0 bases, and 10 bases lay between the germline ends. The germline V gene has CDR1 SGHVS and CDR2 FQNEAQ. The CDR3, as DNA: TGTGCCAGCAGCTTAGAGGGGGGGAGCTCCTACGAGCAGTACTTC. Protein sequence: CASSLEGGSSYEQYF.

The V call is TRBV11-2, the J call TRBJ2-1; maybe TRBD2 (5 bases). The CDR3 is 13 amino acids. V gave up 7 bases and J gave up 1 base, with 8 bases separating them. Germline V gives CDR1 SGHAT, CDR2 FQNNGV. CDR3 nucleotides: TGTGCCAGCATAGGACTTTCCTACAATGAGCAGTTCTTC. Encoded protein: CASIGLSYNEQFF.

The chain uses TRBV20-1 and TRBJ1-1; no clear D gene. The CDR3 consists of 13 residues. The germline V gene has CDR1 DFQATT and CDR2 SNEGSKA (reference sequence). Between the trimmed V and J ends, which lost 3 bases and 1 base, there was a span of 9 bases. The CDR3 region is CSARELGNTEAFF. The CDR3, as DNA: TGCAGTGCTAGGGAACTCGGGAACACTGAAGCTTTCTTT.

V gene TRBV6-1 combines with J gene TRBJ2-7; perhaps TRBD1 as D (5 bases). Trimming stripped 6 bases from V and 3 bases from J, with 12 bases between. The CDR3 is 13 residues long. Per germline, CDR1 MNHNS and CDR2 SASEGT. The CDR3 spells CASSGREVYEQYF. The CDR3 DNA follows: TGTGCCAGCAGCGGCAGGGAAGTCTACGAGCAGTACTTC.

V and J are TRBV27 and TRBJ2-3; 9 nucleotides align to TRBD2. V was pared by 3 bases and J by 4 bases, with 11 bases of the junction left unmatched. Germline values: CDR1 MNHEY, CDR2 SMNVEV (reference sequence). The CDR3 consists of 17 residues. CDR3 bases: TGTGCCAGCAGTTTGTCCGGACTAGCGAGACTAGCAGATACGCAGTATTTT. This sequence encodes CASSLSGLARLADTQYF.

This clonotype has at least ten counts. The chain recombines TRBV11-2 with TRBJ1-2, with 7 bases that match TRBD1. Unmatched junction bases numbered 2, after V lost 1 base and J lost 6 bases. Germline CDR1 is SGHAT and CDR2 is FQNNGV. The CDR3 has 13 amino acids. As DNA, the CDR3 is TGTGCCAGCAGCTTAGGTACAGGGGATGGCTACACCTTC. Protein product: CASSLGTGDGYTF.

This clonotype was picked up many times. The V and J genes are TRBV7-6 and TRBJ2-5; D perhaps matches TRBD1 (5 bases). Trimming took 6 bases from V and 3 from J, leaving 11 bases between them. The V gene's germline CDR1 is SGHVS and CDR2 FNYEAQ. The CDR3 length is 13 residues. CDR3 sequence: CASSFRVEETQYF. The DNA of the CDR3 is TGTGCCAGCAGTTTCAGGGTTGAAGAGACCCAGTACTTC.

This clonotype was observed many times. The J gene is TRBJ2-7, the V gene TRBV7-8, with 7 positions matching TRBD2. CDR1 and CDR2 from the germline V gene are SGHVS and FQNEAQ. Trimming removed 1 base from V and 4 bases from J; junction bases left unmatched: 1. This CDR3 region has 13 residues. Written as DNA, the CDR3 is TGTGCCAGCAGCTTAGGAGCGGGGTACGAGCAGTACTTC. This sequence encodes CASSLGAGYEQYF.

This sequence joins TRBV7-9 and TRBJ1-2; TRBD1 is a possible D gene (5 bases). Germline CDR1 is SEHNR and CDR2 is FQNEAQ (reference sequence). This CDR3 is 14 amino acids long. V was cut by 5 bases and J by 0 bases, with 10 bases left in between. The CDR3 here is CASSPTAANYGYTF. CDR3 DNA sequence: TGTGCCAGCAGCCCGACAGCCGCTAACTATGGCTACACCTTC.

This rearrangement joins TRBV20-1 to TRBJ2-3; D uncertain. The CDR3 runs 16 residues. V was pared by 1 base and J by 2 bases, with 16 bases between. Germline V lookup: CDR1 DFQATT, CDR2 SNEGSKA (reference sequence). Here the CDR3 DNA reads TGCAGTGCTAGAGTCTTATCGGCGGATTACACAGATACGCAGTATTTT. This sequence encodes CSARVLSADYTDTQYF.

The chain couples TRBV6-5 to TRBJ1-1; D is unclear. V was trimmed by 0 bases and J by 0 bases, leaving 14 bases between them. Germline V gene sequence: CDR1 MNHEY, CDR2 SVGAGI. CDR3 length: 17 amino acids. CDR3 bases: TGTGCCAGCAGTTACTCACAAGTTGGGAGGGTGAACACTGAAGCTTTCTTT. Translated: CASSYSQVGRVNTEAFF.

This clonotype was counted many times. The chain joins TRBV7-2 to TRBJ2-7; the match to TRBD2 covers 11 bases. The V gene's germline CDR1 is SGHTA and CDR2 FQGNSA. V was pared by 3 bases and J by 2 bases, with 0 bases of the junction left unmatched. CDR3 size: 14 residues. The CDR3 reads CASSLTSGAYEQYF. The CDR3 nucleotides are TGTGCCAGCAGCTTGACTAGCGGGGCCTACGAGCAGTACTTC.

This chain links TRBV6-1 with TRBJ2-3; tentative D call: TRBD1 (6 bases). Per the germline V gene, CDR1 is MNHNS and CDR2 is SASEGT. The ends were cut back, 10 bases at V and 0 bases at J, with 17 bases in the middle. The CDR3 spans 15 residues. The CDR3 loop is CATTFRDRSTDTQYF. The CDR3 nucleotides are TGTGCCACCACCTTCCGTGACAGGAGCACAGATACGCAGTATTTT.

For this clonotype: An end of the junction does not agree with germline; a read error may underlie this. The CDR3 DNA is TGTGTCAGCAGTAACTGGACACCGCGGGCTGAAGCTTTCTTT. Amino acids: CVSSNWTPRAEAFF. J is TRBJ1-1 and V is TRBV6-5; a possible D gene is TRBD1 (5 bases). CDR3 length: 14 residues. Per the germline V gene, CDR1 is MNHEY and CDR2 is SVGAGI.

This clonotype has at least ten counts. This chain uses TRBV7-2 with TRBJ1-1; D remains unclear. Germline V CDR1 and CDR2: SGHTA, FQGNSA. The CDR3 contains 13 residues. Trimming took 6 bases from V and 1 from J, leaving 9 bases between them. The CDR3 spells CASREGENTEAFF. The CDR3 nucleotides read TGTGCCAGCAGGGAAGGAGAGAACACTGAAGCTTTCTTT.

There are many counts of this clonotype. The DNA for the CDR3 is TGTGCCAGCAGCCTCCCCGGGGCGGGACAGCCCCAGCATTTT. Encoded protein: CASSLPGAGQPQHF. The genes are TRBV7-2 and TRBJ1-5; tentatively, D is TRBD1 (5 bases). Germline V lookup: CDR1 SGHTA, CDR2 FQGNSA. This CDR3 is built from 14 residues. Between the trimmed V and J ends, which lost 5 bases and 7 bases, there was a span of 15 bases.

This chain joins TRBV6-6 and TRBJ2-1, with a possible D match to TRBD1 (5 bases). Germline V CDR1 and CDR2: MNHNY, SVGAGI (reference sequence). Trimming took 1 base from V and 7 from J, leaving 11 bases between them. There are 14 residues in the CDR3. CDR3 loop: CASSYFVSGNEQFF. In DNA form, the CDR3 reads TGTGCCAGCAGTTACTTCGTGTCAGGGAATGAGCAGTTCTTC.

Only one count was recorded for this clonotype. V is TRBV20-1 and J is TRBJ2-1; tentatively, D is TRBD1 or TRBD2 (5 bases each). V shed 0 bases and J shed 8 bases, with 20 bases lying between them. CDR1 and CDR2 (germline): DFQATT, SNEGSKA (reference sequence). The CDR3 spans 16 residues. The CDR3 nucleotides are TGCAGTGCTAGAGAGGAACCGGGGCGCCATACGTATGAGCAGTTCTTC. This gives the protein CSAREEPGRHTYEQFF.

DNA for the CDR3: TGCGCCAGCAGCCAATCCCGGGACGCTTACAATGAGCAGTTCTTC. Translated: CASSQSRDAYNEQFF. V gene TRBV4-1 combines with J gene TRBJ2-1; D tentatively fits TRBD1 or TRBD2 (5 bases each). The CDR3 contains 15 residues. The V end lost 2 bases, the J end lost 4 bases, and 12 bases lay between the germline ends. Germline V gives CDR1 MGHRA, CDR2 YSYEKL.

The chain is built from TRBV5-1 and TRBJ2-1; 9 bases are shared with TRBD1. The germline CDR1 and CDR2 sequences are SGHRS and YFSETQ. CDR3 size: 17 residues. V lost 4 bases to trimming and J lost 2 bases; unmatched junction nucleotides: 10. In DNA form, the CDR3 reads TGCGCCAGCAGCCGGGATCCGGGACAGGGAACCTACAATGAGCAGTTCTTC. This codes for CASSRDPGQGTYNEQFF.

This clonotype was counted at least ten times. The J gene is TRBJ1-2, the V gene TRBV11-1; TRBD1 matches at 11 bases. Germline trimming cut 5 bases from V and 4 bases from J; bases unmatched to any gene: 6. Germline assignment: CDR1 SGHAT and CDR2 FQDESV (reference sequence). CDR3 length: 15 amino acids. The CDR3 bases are TGTGCCAGCAGCCCAGGACAGGGGGCCGGCTATGGCTACACCTTC. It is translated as CASSPGQGAGYGYTF.